This paragraph covers one T cell receptor beta chain sequence. Its antigen is currently unknown. This sample is part of a study of T-cell memory formation after mild COVID-19. The wider study: TCR clusters were mostly confined to one donor each. Study results and caveats: Day 15 to 85 contracting clones showed balanced CD4/CD8; day 15 to 37 expanders favored CD4+.

The germline CDR1 and CDR2 sequences are SEHNR and FQNEAQ (reference sequence). V was shortened by 0 bases and J by 6 bases, with 15 bases between the two germline ends. The CDR3 sequence is 16 residues long. The 5'RACE method, run with constant-segment primers, produced TCR alpha and TCR beta cDNA libraries (carrying sample barcodes and UMIs). TCRdb processed the 5' RACE reads anew with MiXCR; each CDR3 protein has one entry. The repertoire includes some 440,000 distinct CDR3 sequences, about 23% of them detected once, and about an eighth sits in the top ten. The specimen sequenced was PBMCs or a T cell subset sorted from them (not recorded which). This clonotype was sampled from an adult woman who had mild COVID-19 (a few samples of this study predate the infection). Cell type and time point are not known. J is TRBJ1-5 and V is TRBV7-9, with D possibly being TRBD1 (6 bases). CDR3 nucleotides: TGTGCCAGCAGCTTAGCGGAGGCGGGGGGCGGTCAGCCCCAGCATTTT. Its protein product is CASSLAEAGGGQPQHF.